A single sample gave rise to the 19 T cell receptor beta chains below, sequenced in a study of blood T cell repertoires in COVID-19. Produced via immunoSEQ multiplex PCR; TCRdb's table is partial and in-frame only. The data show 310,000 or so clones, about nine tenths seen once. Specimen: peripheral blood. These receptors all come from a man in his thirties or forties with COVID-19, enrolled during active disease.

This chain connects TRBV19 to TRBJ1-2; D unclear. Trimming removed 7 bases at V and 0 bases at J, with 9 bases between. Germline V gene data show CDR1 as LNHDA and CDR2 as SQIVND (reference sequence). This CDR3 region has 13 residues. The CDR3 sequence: CASTYAANYGYTF. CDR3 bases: TGTGCCAGTACCTATGCCGCTAACTATGGCTACACCTTC.

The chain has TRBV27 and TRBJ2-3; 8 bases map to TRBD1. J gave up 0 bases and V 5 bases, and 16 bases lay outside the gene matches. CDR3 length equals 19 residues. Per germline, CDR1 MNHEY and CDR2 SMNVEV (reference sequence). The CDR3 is CASSPYFSGGGPSTDTQYF. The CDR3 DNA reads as TGTGCCAGCAGTCCTTACTTTTCAGGGGGCGGCCCTAGCACAGATACGCAGTATTTT.

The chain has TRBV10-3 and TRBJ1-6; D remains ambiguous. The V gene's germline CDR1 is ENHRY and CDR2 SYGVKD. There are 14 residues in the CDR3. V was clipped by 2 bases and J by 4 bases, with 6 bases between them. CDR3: CAISEGTYNSPLHF. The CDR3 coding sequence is TGTGCCATCAGTGAGGGCACGTATAATTCACCCCTCCACTTT.

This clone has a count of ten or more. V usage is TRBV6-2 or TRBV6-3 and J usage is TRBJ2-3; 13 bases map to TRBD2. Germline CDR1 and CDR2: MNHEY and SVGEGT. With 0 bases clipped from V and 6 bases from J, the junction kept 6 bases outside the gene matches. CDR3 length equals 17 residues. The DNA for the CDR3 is TGTGCCAGCAGTTACTCGATACTAGCGGGGGGGCCGGATACGCAGTATTTT. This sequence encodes CASSYSILAGGPDTQYF.

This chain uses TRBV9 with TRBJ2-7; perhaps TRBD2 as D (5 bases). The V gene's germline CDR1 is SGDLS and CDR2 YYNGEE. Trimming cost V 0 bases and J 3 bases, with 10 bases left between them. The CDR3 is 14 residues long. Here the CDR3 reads CASSVGPDYYEQYF. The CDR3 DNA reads TGTGCCAGCAGCGTAGGACCCGACTACTACGAGCAGTACTTC.

For the CDR3, the DNA is TGTGCCGTCCACAGGGCGAGGACCGGGGAGCTGTTTTTT. Its protein product is CAVHRARTGELFF. The rearrangement uses TRBV5-6 and TRBJ2-2, with D perhaps matching TRBD1 (6 bases). This CDR3 is built from 13 residues. The germline gives CDR1 SGHDT, CDR2 YYEEEE. V gave up 10 bases and J gave up 5 bases, with 15 bases separating them.

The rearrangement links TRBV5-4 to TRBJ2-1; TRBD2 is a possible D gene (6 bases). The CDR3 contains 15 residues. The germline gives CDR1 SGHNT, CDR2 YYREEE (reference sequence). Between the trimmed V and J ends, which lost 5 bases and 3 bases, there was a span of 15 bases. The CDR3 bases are TGTGCCAGCAGTCATAGCGGAAACCTCTACAATGAGCAGTTCTTC. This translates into CASSHSGNLYNEQFF.

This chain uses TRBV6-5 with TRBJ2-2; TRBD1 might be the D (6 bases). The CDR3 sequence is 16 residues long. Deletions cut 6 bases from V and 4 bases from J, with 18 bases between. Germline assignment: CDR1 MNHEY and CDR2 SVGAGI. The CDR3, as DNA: TGTGCCAGCAGCTACGACAGGATCCGGGGCACCGGGGAGCTGTTTTTT. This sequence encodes CASSYDRIRGTGELFF.

DNA for the CDR3: TGTGCCAGCAGCTTGTATCTCGGGATTTCAGATACGCAGTATTTT. Amino acid sequence: CASSLYLGISDTQYF. The chain employs TRBV5-8 and TRBJ2-3, with D possibly being TRBD2 (5 bases). Germline loops: CDR1 SGHTS, CDR2 YDEGEE. The V and J ends lost 1 base and 4 bases respectively, with 13 bases between them. The CDR3 has 15 amino acids.

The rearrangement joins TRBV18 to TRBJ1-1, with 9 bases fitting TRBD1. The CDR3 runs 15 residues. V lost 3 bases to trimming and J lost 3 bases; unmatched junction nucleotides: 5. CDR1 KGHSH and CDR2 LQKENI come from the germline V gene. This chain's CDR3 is CASSPPTGGYTEAFF. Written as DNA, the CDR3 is TGTGCCAGCTCACCCCCGACAGGGGGGTACACTGAAGCTTTCTTT.

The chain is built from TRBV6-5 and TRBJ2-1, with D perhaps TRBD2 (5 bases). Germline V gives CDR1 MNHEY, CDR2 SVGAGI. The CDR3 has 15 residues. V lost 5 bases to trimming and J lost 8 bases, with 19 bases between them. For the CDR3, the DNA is TGTGCCAGCAGTACCCGGGAAGAGGGTGGCGATGAGCAGTTCTTC. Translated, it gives CASSTREEGGDEQFF.

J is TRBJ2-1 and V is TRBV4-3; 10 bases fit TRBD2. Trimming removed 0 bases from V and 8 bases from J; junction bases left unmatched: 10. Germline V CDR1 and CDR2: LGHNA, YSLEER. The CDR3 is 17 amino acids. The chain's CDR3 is CASSQDEASGSFDEQFF. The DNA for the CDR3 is TGCGCCAGCAGCCAAGATGAGGCTAGCGGGAGTTTCGATGAGCAGTTCTTC.

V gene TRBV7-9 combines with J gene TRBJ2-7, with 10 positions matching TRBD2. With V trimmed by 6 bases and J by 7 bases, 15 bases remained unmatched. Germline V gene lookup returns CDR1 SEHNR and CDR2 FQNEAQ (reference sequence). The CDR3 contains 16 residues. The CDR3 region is CASSPTLAGEAREQYF. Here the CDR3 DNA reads TGTGCCAGCAGTCCCACTCTAGCGGGAGAGGCGCGGGAGCAGTACTTC.

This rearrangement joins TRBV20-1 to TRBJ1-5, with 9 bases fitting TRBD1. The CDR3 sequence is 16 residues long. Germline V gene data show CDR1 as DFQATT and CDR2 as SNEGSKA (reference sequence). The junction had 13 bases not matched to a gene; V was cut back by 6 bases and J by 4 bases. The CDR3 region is CSASDRGSPMNQPQHF. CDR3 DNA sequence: TGCAGTGCCAGTGACAGGGGGTCGCCCATGAATCAGCCCCAGCATTTT.

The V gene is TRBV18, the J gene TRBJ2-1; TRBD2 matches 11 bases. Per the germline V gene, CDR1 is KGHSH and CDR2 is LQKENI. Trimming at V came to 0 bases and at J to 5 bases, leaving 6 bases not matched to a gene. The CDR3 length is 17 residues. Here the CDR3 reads CASSPPISGRVDNEQFF. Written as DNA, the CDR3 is TGTGCCAGCTCACCACCGATTAGCGGGAGGGTGGACAATGAGCAGTTCTTC.

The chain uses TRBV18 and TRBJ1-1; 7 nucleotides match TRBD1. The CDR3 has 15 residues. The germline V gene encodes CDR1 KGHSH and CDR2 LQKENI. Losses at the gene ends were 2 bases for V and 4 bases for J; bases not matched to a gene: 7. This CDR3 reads CASSPSTQGTTEAFF. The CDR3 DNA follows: TGTGCCAGCTCACCATCCACACAGGGGACCACTGAAGCTTTCTTT.

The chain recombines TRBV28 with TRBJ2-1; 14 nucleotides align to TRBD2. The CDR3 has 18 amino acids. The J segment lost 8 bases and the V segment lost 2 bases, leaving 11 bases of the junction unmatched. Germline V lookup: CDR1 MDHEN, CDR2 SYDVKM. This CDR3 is CASSLGFGTSGRMDEQFF. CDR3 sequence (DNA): TGTGCCAGCAGTTTAGGATTTGGGACTAGCGGGAGAATGGATGAGCAGTTCTTC.

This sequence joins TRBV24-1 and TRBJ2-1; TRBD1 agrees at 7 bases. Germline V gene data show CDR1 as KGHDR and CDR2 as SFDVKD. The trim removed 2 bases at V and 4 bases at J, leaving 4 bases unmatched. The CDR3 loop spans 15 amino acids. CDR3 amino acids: CATSDSQGSYNEQFF. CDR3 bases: TGTGCCACCAGTGATTCACAGGGGTCGTACAATGAGCAGTTCTTC.

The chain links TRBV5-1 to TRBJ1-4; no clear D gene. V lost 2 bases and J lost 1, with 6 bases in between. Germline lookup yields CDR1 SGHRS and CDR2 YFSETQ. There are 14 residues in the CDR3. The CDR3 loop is CASSFRGTNEKLFF. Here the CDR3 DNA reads TGCGCCAGCAGCTTCCGAGGAACTAATGAAAAACTGTTTTTT. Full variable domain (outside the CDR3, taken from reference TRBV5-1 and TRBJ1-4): KAGVTQTPRYLIKTRGQQVTLSCSPISGHRSVSWYQQTPGQGLQFLFEYFSETQRNKGNFPGRFSGRQFSNSRSEMNVSTLELGDSALYLCASSFRGTNEKLFFGSGTQLSVL.